This TCR beta chain was recovered during a study of blood T cell repertoires in COVID-19. Original data processing: Amplification with reference gene primers provided the estimates of nucleated cell counts. Libraries were prepared by immunoSEQ multiplex PCR; TCRdb keeps only in-frame clonotypes and omits some of them. D and trimming come from the DNA, and the V and J calls and clone size come from that table. The data show approximately 200,000 clones, around 90% seen once. This clone has only one observation. The receptor comes from a woman in her twenties or thirties who had recovered from COVID-19. The sequenced sample consisted of PBMCs or T cells enriched from blood (not recorded which).

CDR3 sequence reads: CASSSDSDTYYGYTF. Here the CDR3 DNA reads TGTGCCAGCAGCTCCGACAGCGATACGTACTATGGCTACACCTTC. The chain is built from TRBV7-3 and TRBJ1-2, with a weak D call TRBD1 (5 bases). Trimming removed 4 bases from V and 3 bases from J, with 15 bases in between. The CDR3 sequence is 15 residues long. Germline V gives CDR1 SGHTA, CDR2 FQGTGA.